These 32 T cell receptor beta chains were all obtained from the same sample, sequenced in a study of blood T cell repertoires in COVID-19. TCRdb's copy holds only in-frame clones and misses some; the assay was immunoSEQ multiplex PCR. The repertoire holds roughly 350,000 clones, around 87% seen once, with under 11% in the top ten. Sequencing was carried out using peripheral blood. All receptors derive from a woman aged 25 to 45 with COVID-19, enrolled during active disease.

This clone was seen ten or more times. This chain links TRBV12-3 or TRBV12-4 with TRBJ2-1, with D unclear. CDR3 size: 12 residues. V lost 1 base and J lost 5, with 3 bases in between. The CDR3: CASSLGHNEQFF. CDR3 nucleotide sequence: TGTGCCAGCAGTTTAGGGCACAATGAGCAGTTCTTC.

The chain is built from TRBV5-6 and TRBJ1-2; D perhaps matches TRBD1 (5 bases). Trimming cost V 3 bases and J 3 bases, with 12 bases left between them. The CDR3 spans 14 residues. The V gene's germline CDR1 is SGHDT and CDR2 YYEEEE. The chain's CDR3 is CASSWGESDYGYTF. The CDR3 region has the DNA TGTGCCAGCAGCTGGGGGGAGAGCGACTATGGCTACACCTTC. The whole variable domain, remainder taken from reference TRBV5-6 and TRBJ1-2, is DAGVTQSPTHLIKTRGQQVTLRCSPKSGHDTVSWYQQALGQGPQFIFQYYEEEERQRGNFPDRFSGHQFPNYSSELNVNALLLGDSALYLCASSWGESDYGYTFGSGTRLTVV.

The gene calls are TRBV30 and TRBJ1-1, with D perhaps matching TRBD1 (6 bases). CDR1 and CDR2 (germline): GTSNPN, SVGIG (reference sequence). This CDR3 has 13 amino acids. CDR3 region: CGGSGTQNTEAFF. In DNA, the CDR3 is TGTGGAGGATCGGGGACACAGAACACTGAAGCTTTCTTT. Full variable domain (remainder filled in from reference TRBV30 and TRBJ1-1): SQTIHQWPATLVQPVGSPLSLECTVEGTSNPNLYWYRQAAGRGLQLLFYSVGIGQISSEVPQNLSASRPQDRQFILSSKKLLLSDSGFYLCGGSGTQNTEAFFGQGTRLTVV.

The DNA of the CDR3 is TGTGCCAGCACTGACAGTAACTCTGGAAACACCATATATTTT. Translated: CASTDSNSGNTIYF. The chain couples TRBV7-9 to TRBJ1-3; weak D call: TRBD1 (5 bases). The V end lost 7 bases, the J end lost 0 bases, and 10 bases lay between the germline ends. Germline CDR1 reads SEHNR; CDR2 reads FQNEAQ (reference sequence). This CDR3 has 14 residues.

The chain uses TRBV4-1 and TRBJ1-4, with no clear D. The CDR3 contains 17 residues. Between the trimmed V and J ends, which lost 4 bases and 3 bases, there was a span of 18 bases. CDR1 is MGHRA, CDR2 YSYEKL, per germline. The CDR3 sequence: CASSPNTIDTPNEKLFF. The CDR3 bases are TGCGCCAGCAGCCCCAATACGATCGACACCCCTAATGAAAAACTGTTTTTT.

V is TRBV5-1 and J is TRBJ2-3; 7 bases fit TRBD2. Trimming took 3 bases from V and 4 from J; bases not matched to a gene: 8. The germline CDR1 and CDR2 sequences are SGHRS and YFSETQ. CDR3 length: 15 amino acids. The CDR3 DNA is TGCGCCAGCAGCTCCCGCCGGGGGGACGCAGATACGCAGTATTTT. Amino acid sequence: CASSSRRGDADTQYF.

The chain recombines TRBV14 with TRBJ2-3; no reliable D call. The CDR3 has 17 residues. Trimming stripped 1 base from V and 1 base from J, with 15 bases between. In germline, CDR1 is SGHDN, CDR2 FVKESK. The CDR3 nucleotides are TGTGCCAGCAGCCAAGGCGGTGGGTGGAGTCGCACAGATACGCAGTATTTT. It encodes CASSQGGGWSRTDTQYF.

J is TRBJ2-7 and V is TRBV18; TRBD2 aligns across 13 bases. The CDR3 sequence is 15 residues long. The V and J ends lost 4 bases and 5 bases, in that order; junction bases with no gene match: 5. In germline, CDR1 is KGHSH, CDR2 LQKENI. CDR3 protein: CASSRGLAGENEQYF. As DNA, the CDR3 is TGTGCCAGCTCACGTGGACTAGCGGGAGAGAACGAGCAGTACTTC.

This sequence joins TRBV29-1 and TRBJ2-4; D is possibly TRBD2 (7 bases). V gave up 0 bases and J gave up 5 bases, with 14 bases separating them. The CDR3 totals 15 residues. The germline V gene has CDR1 SQVTM and CDR2 ANQGSEA. CDR3 sequence reads: CSVEESGGHQNIQYF. CDR3 sequence (DNA): TGCAGCGTTGAAGAGTCGGGGGGACACCAAAACATTCAGTACTTC.

This chain connects TRBV7-8 to TRBJ1-1; no clear D gene. Germline CDR1 and CDR2: SGHVS and FQNEAQ. The CDR3 consists of 12 residues. V was cut by 4 bases and J by 0 bases, with 3 bases left in between. The CDR3 sequence is CASSSVNTEAFF. The CDR3 region has the DNA TGTGCCAGCAGCTCAGTGAACACTGAAGCTTTCTTT. Variable domain in full (rest from reference TRBV7-8 and TRBJ1-1): GAGVSQSPRYKVAKRGQDVALRCDPISGHVSLFWYQQALGQGPEFLTYFQNEAQLDKSGLPSDRFFAERPEGSVSTLKIQRTQQEDSAVYLCASSSVNTEAFFGQGTRLTVV.

V is TRBV7-3 and J is TRBJ2-1; TRBD2 aligns across 14 bases. With V trimmed by 1 base and J by 8 bases, 10 bases remained unmatched. Per germline, CDR1 SGHTA and CDR2 FQGTGA. CDR3 length: 18 amino acids. The CDR3 sequence: CASSLRGGRLAGGDEQFF. The CDR3 nucleotides read TGTGCCAGCAGCTTAAGAGGGGGTCGACTAGCGGGAGGGGATGAGCAGTTCTTC.

This clone occurred once. The chain links TRBV9 to TRBJ1-2, with D unresolved. Trimming stripped 1 base from V and 2 bases from J, with 6 bases between. In germline, CDR1 is SGDLS, CDR2 YYNGEE. This CDR3 has 13 amino acids. CDR3 amino acids: CASSVTGNYGYTF. For the CDR3, the DNA is TGTGCCAGCAGCGTAACGGGGAACTATGGCTACACCTTC. Complete variable domain (other parts from reference TRBV9 and TRBJ1-2): DSGVTQTPKHLITATGQRVTLRCSPRSGDLSVYWYQQSLDQGLQFLIQYYNGEERAKGNILERFSAQQFPDLHSELNLSSLELGDSALYFCASSVTGNYGYTFGSGTRLTVV.

This rearrangement joins TRBV30 to TRBJ1-2; 8 positions match TRBD1. The CDR3 covers 12 residues. The germline V gene encodes CDR1 GTSNPN and CDR2 SVGIG (reference sequence). Trimming took 8 bases from V and 7 from J; bases not matched to a gene: 9. The CDR3 nucleotides are TGTGCCAGCCCGGACAGGGCGGGTGGCTACACCTTC. Encoded protein: CASPDRAGGYTF. Drawing the rest from reference TRBV30 and TRBJ1-2, the complete variable domain is SQTIHQWPATLVQPVGSPLSLECTVEGTSNPNLYWYRQAAGRGLQLLFYSVGIGQISSEVPQNLSASRPQDRQFILSSKKLLLSDSGFYLCASPDRAGGYTFGSGTRLTVV.

This rearrangement joins TRBV10-2 to TRBJ2-7; D remains ambiguous. Germline V gene data show CDR1 as WSHSY and CDR2 as SAAADI. V lost 5 bases to trimming and J lost 0 bases, with 5 bases between them. The CDR3 is 12 residues long. The DNA for the CDR3 is TGCGCCAGCAGTCTTTTCTCCTACGAGCAGTACTTC. Protein: CASSLFSYEQYF.

V gene TRBV6-4 combines with J gene TRBJ2-1, with 10 bases matching TRBD2. CDR3 length: 13 amino acids. Germline CDR1 and CDR2: MRHNA and SNTAGT. The J segment lost 9 bases and the V segment lost 5 bases, leaving 4 bases of the junction unmatched. The CDR3 reads CASSSSGSSEQFF. The CDR3 DNA reads as TGTGCCAGCAGTTCTAGCGGGAGTTCTGAGCAGTTCTTC.

The rearrangement uses TRBV7-8 and TRBJ2-1; 8 bases fit TRBD2. Trimming at V came to 0 bases and at J to 4 bases, leaving 11 bases not matched to a gene. CDR1 is SGHVS, CDR2 FQNEAQ, per germline. This CDR3 region has 18 residues. The CDR3 reads CASSLAPRGRSLYNEQFF. CDR3 nucleotides: TGTGCCAGCAGCTTAGCGCCCCGCGGGAGGTCGTTGTACAATGAGCAGTTCTTC.

The chain has TRBV13 and TRBJ1-4, with 7 bases lining up with TRBD1. Germline V gene lookup returns CDR1 PRHDT and CDR2 FYEKMQ (reference sequence). The CDR3 consists of 15 residues. The V gene end was trimmed by 4 bases and the J gene end by 6 bases; junction bases not matched to a gene: 8. The CDR3 sequence is CASSSSGGLDEKLFF. The CDR3 nucleotides are TGTGCCAGCAGCTCCTCAGGGGGATTAGATGAAAAACTGTTTTTT.

This chain joins TRBV28 and TRBJ2-1; D may be TRBD2 (5 bases). The CDR3 length is 14 residues. Trimming took off 5 bases at V and 7 bases at J, with 15 bases between the two ends. Germline assignment: CDR1 MDHEN and CDR2 SYDVKM. CDR3 sequence: CASSRGGRWNEQFF. The CDR3 DNA follows: TGTGCCAGCAGTCGGGGTGGGCGGTGGAATGAGCAGTTCTTC.

The rearrangement links TRBV4-3 to TRBJ2-2; D gene unclear. Germline values: CDR1 LGHNA, CDR2 YSLEER. Between the trimmed V and J ends, which lost 0 bases and 4 bases, there was a span of 9 bases. CDR3 length: 15 residues. This CDR3 is CASSQDMRSTGELFF. CDR3 DNA sequence: TGCGCCAGCAGCCAAGATATGCGGAGCACCGGGGAGCTGTTTTTT.

This rearrangement joins TRBV5-1 to TRBJ2-5, with 7 bases matching TRBD2. Per the germline V gene, CDR1 is SGHRS and CDR2 is YFSETQ. With V trimmed by 4 bases and J by 7 bases, 10 bases remained unmatched. This CDR3 region has 14 residues. The CDR3 loop is CASSPLGGSGTQYF. The DNA of the CDR3 is TGCGCCAGCAGCCCCCTTGGCGGGAGTGGGACCCAGTACTTC.

The rearrangement uses TRBV6-6 and TRBJ2-3; 8 bases are shared with TRBD1. The CDR3 has 15 residues. Germline CDR1 reads MNHNY; CDR2 reads SVGAGI (reference sequence). V lost 10 bases and J lost 4; bases outside the gene matches: 13. The CDR3 DNA reads TGTGCCACCCGGTTGACAGGGGTTTTCCCAGATACGCAGTATTTT. Its translation: CATRLTGVFPDTQYF.

The chain uses TRBV28 and TRBJ2-3, with 13 bases aligning to TRBD2. J lost 6 bases, V lost 5 bases, and 5 bases had no gene match. The CDR3 covers 15 residues. Germline V CDR1 and CDR2: MDHEN, SYDVKM. CDR3 bases: TGTGCCAGCAGTATAGGACTAGCGGGAGCGGATACGCAGTATTTT. Protein: CASSIGLAGADTQYF.

Written as DNA, the CDR3 is TGTGCCAGCAGCGTAGAGGGACACCCGAGGGATGAGCAGTTCTTC. Translated: CASSVEGHPRDEQFF. The rearrangement joins TRBV9 to TRBJ2-1, with a tentative D call TRBD1 (6 bases). In germline, CDR1 is SGDLS, CDR2 YYNGEE. V lost 0 bases, J lost 8 bases, and 15 bases lay in between. CDR3 size: 15 residues.

The J gene is TRBJ2-7, the V gene TRBV2, with D possibly being TRBD2 (6 bases). The V gene lost 1 base and the J gene lost 0 bases, with 7 bases spanning the gap. Germline CDR1 reads SNHLY; CDR2 reads FYNNEI. This CDR3 is 14 amino acids long. The CDR3 region is CASSEGGVSYEQYF. DNA for the CDR3: TGTGCCAGCAGTGAAGGCGGGGTCTCCTACGAGCAGTACTTC.

This clone was seen only once. The chain recombines TRBV4-3 with TRBJ2-1; TRBD2 aligns across 9 bases. CDR1 is LGHNA, CDR2 YSLEER, per germline. The CDR3 has 17 amino acids. V was pared by 4 bases and J by 7 bases, with 14 bases of the junction left unmatched. The CDR3 region is CASSLDLGTSFQNEQFF. The CDR3 DNA reads as TGCGCCAGCAGCCTAGACCTCGGGACTAGCTTTCAAAATGAGCAGTTCTTC.

This rearrangement joins TRBV30 to TRBJ1-2; 7 bases align to TRBD1. The trim removed 2 bases at V and 3 bases at J, leaving 15 bases unmatched. The CDR3 spans 17 residues. The germline gives CDR1 GTSNPN, CDR2 SVGIG (reference sequence). CDR3 sequence (DNA): TGTGCCTGGAGTATTCCTATGGGACAGCTTGAAGACTATGGCTACACCTTC. Its protein product is CAWSIPMGQLEDYGYTF.

This chain uses TRBV6-5 with TRBJ1-5; D is undetermined. The CDR3 runs 15 residues. Per the germline V gene, CDR1 is MNHEY and CDR2 is SVGAGI. Deletions cut 4 bases from V and 0 bases from J, with 10 bases between. The CDR3 sequence is CASSLTGYSNQPQHF. The CDR3, as DNA: TGTGCCAGCAGTTTGACGGGTTATAGCAATCAGCCCCAGCATTTT.

This clone was seen a single time. The rearrangement uses TRBV12-3 or TRBV12-4 and TRBJ2-2; D might be TRBD2 (5 bases). The V end lost 8 bases, the J end lost 1 base, and 8 bases lay between the germline ends. This CDR3 is built from 13 residues. Written as DNA, the CDR3 is TGTGCCAGCTCTGAGGGGAACACCGGGGAGCTGTTTTTT. As protein: CASSEGNTGELFF.

The rearrangement uses TRBV4-3 and TRBJ2-1; D is perhaps TRBD1 (6 bases). The CDR3 contains 15 residues. V dropped 0 bases and J dropped 8 bases, with 14 bases sitting between them. Germline CDR1 is LGHNA and CDR2 is YSLEER. The CDR3 sequence is CASSQDLPQGYEQFF. The CDR3 region has the DNA TGCGCCAGCAGCCAAGACCTGCCCCAGGGGTATGAGCAGTTCTTC.

Comment on this clone: An end of the junction differs from the germline gene, which may be a read error. The V gene is TRBV6-1, the J gene TRBJ2-6; D is unresolved. In germline, CDR1 is MNHNS, CDR2 SASEGT. This CDR3 is 13 amino acids long. The CDR3 coding sequence is TGTGCCAGCAGTGAAAGCCAGTACAGTTCCTTGGCTTTC. Protein sequence: CASSESQYSSLAF.

The chain carries TRBV6-5 and TRBJ2-7; 10 bases line up with TRBD2. CDR1 and CDR2 from the germline V gene are MNHEY and SVGAGI. Losses at the gene ends were 0 bases for V and 6 bases for J; bases not matched to a gene: 8. This CDR3 is 16 amino acids long. CDR3 amino acids: CASSYSVLAGASEQYF. The DNA for the CDR3 is TGTGCCAGCAGTTACTCGGTTCTAGCGGGAGCTTCCGAGCAGTACTTC.

The V and J genes are TRBV10-1 and TRBJ1-1; 7 bases map to TRBD1. The V gene's germline CDR1 is WNHNN and CDR2 SYGVQD (reference sequence). Losses at the gene ends were 4 bases for V and 4 bases for J; bases not matched to a gene: 6. This CDR3 has 14 amino acids. The DNA for the CDR3 is TGCGCCAGCAGTGCCTCCGGACAGGTCACTGAAGCTTTCTTT. Translating it yields CASSASGQVTEAFF.